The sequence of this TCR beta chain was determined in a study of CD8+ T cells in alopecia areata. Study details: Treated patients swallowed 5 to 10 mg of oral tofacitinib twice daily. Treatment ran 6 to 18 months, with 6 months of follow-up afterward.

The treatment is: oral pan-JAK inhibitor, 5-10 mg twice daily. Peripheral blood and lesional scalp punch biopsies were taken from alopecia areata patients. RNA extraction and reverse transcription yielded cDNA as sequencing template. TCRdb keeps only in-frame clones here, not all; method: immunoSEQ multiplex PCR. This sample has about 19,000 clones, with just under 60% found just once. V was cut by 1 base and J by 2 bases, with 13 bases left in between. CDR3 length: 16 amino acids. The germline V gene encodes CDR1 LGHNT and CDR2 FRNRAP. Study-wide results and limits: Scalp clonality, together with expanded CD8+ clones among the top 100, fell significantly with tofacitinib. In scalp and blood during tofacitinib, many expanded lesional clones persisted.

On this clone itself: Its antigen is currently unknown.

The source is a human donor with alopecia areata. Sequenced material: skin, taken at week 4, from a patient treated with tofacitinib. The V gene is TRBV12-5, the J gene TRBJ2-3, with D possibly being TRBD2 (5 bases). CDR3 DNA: TGTGCTAGTGGTTTGGGACTAACCGAAGTCACAGATACGCAGTATTTT. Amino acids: CASGLGLTEVTDTQYF.